This T cell receptor beta chain was profiled in a study of T cell responses to AZD1222 COVID-19 vaccine (dated by TCRdb to the early 2020s). For context, the study as a whole: TCR sequencing covered fewer than 250 trial participants: 207 given two doses of AZD1222 and 26 given two doses of MenACWY control vaccine. Enrollment into the trials was organized by age into subgroups of 18-55, 56-69 and 70-plus years, and those subgroups contained roughly 140, 27 and 60 TCR-sequenced participants, respectively. Overall results and qualifications from the work: Reportedly, almost half of the unique spike-specific TCRs recognized epitopes lying outside the regions that are mutated in the B.1.351 and B.1.1.7 variants. Because no samples from the day 14 peak response were available, repertoires could be characterized only after the peak T cell response. The vaccine-associated CD4 TCRs covered the entire spike protein, and the dominant responses fell in regions 160-218 and 743-854. Most participants were white British and females outnumbered males, and the authors suggested that clonal diversity may have been underestimated. The 56-69-year group was small, and its depth increase did not reach significance, likely because of low power. Conclusions about previously exposed vaccinees are limited, since just 5 to 7 AZD1222 recipients were seropositive for SARS-CoV-2 at baseline. A significant rise in spike-specific TCR breadth and depth was observed after two AZD1222 doses relative to day 0 and relative to MenACWY recipients.

Interpreted using the paper, the time point label stands for: baseline before first vaccination. The sample's treatment or condition label is to be understood as: meningococcal conjugate vaccine given as trial control. Samples from vaccinated people were obtained from the UK trials COV001 and COV002, which included a single-blind randomized controlled phase 2/3 trial of AZD1222 (ChAdOx1 nCoV-19) in healthy adults. Trial participant PBMC samples were collected at day 0 and day 28 after the second dose for TCRbeta chain sequencing. The CDR3 regions of human TCRbeta chains were subjected to immunosequencing. In the source study's methods: TCRs in the repertoires were compared against a reference library of SARS-CoV-2-specific TCRs that had been generated with the MIRA antigen-specificity platform. Breadth was defined as the fraction of unique TCRs that were SARS-CoV-2-associated. Depth was defined as the fraction of total T cells that were SARS-CoV-2-associated. Each spike-specific TCR was assigned to its reactive spike region and to a CD4 or CD8 class using the MIRA data. Log10-transformed breadth and depth values were compared by one-way ANOVA with Sidak's multiple comparisons tests. What TCRdb holds here is the immuneACCESS table cut down to in-frame rearrangements. Part of the clones is not present; checked against another copy, under half of the missing clones reflect an unresolved V gene, and the others are unexplained. V, J and clone size were drawn from that table, and D and trimming were deduced from the DNA. The sample yields 120,000 to 150,000 clones; under 95% were counted once. Approximately 3% of the sample is taken by the ten largest.

On this clone itself: No cognate antigen has been identified for it. No quality values exist for individual bases; no much larger clone is one base distant.

V has 2 bases trimmed and J has 3 bases trimmed; junction bases matching no gene number 5. From cysteine to phenylalanine, the CDR3 is 15 amino acids long. Of the read, only the CDR3 DNA is kept; its 45 bases are in frame from base 1. From a lookup of the germline V gene (reference sequence), CDR1 and CDR2 are LGHDT and YNNKEL. The sequence came from an adult in good health. Recombination linked TRBV3-1 (or the pseudogene TRBV3-2) to TRBJ2-7; 9 middle bases align to TRBD2. Sequenced material: peripheral blood, taken on day 0 of MenACWY control vaccination. The DNA is TGTGCCAGCAGCCAAATCGGGACTAGCAGCTACGAGCAGTACTTC. It translates to CASSQIGTSSYEQYF.